These 18 T cell receptor beta chains originate from one sample sequenced in a study of early T cells in non-severe SARS-CoV-2 infection. TCRdb called the 5' RACE reads again in MiXCR, with one record for every CDR3 protein. The sample holds around 67,000 distinct CDR3 sequences, approximately 10% seen once. The source material was whole blood. These receptors all stem from an adult who was a healthcare worker with PCR-confirmed SARS-CoV-2 infection or an uninfected control (not recorded which).

The chain links TRBV12-3 or TRBV12-4 to TRBJ2-3; 11 nucleotides agree with TRBD2. The CDR3 has 16 residues. V was pared by 6 bases and J by 4 bases, with 9 bases of the junction left unmatched. CDR3 nucleotide sequence: TGTGCCAGCAGCCCCTCACTAGCGGGAGTGGCAGATACGCAGTATTTT. It codes for CASSPSLAGVADTQYF.

This clonotype was recorded a few times. V is TRBV6-6 and J is TRBJ1-1, with TRBD1 matching over 8 bases. The V gene end was trimmed by 5 bases and the J gene end by 7 bases; junction bases not matched to a gene: 9. Germline V lookup: CDR1 MNHNY, CDR2 SVGAGI (reference sequence). The CDR3 totals 14 residues. CDR3 in amino acids: CASSVRTGLVEAFF. CDR3 DNA: TGTGCCAGCAGTGTCCGGACAGGGCTTGTTGAAGCTTTCTTT.

This chain uses TRBV6-5 with TRBJ1-2; 11 positions agree with TRBD1. The ends lost 2 bases at V and 2 bases at J; junction bases unmatched: 4. The CDR3 runs to 16 residues. Germline-derived CDR1 and CDR2 are MNHEY and SVGAGI. CDR3 DNA: TGTGCCAGCAGTTACCACGGGACAGGGGGAAACTATGGCTACACCTTC. This sequence encodes CASSYHGTGGNYGYTF.

This clonotype showed up many times. The chain couples TRBV12-3 or TRBV12-4 to TRBJ2-3, with D possibly being TRBD1 or TRBD2 (5 bases each). CDR3 length: 16 amino acids. The V end lost 6 bases, the J end lost 0 bases, and 16 bases lay between the germline ends. In nucleotides, the CDR3 is TGTGCCAGCAGCAGCCGGGGCGGGTCTAGCACAGATACGCAGTATTTT. It translates to CASSSRGGSSTDTQYF.

The chain combines TRBV2 with TRBJ1-1, with D maybe TRBD1 (5 bases). The V end was cut by 6 bases, the J end by 3 bases, with 11 bases between. The length of the CDR3 is 13 residues. Per the germline V gene, CDR1 is SNHLY and CDR2 is FYNNEI. The DNA for the CDR3 is TGTGCCAGCAGCTGGGCGGGGCACACTGAAGCTTTCTTT. As protein: CASSWAGHTEAFF.

This clonotype was counted only a few times. This chain connects TRBV9 to TRBJ2-7, with 7 bases aligning to TRBD1. V shed 4 bases and J 1 base; nucleotides not matched to a gene: 5. CDR3 length: 14 residues. Germline V gene data show CDR1 as SGDLS and CDR2 as YYNGEE. The CDR3 loop reads CASSTGTASYEQYF. The CDR3 coding sequence is TGTGCCAGCAGCACCGGGACAGCTTCCTACGAGCAGTACTTC.

The chain employs TRBV4-1 and TRBJ1-1; D unresolved. This CDR3 has 14 residues. Germline V gives CDR1 MGHRA, CDR2 YSYEKL. Trimming left V 2 bases short and J 5 bases short, with 12 bases between. The CDR3 reads CASSQFPARTEAFF. DNA for the CDR3: TGCGCCAGCAGCCAATTCCCGGCGAGGACTGAAGCTTTCTTT.

This clonotype was counted ten times or more. The gene calls are TRBV7-9 and TRBJ1-3; 7 positions match TRBD1. The CDR3 extends over 15 amino acids. Trimming cost V 6 bases and J 0 bases; bases outside gene matches: 5. Germline assignment: CDR1 SEHNR and CDR2 FQNEAQ (reference sequence). The CDR3 DNA follows: TGTGCCAGCAGGGGACAGAAGAGCTCTGGAAACACCATATATTTT. Its translation: CASRGQKSSGNTIYF.

This clonotype was seen repeatedly, ten times or more. This chain links TRBV12-3 or TRBV12-4 with TRBJ2-1, with D tentatively TRBD1 or TRBD2 (5 bases each). The CDR3 loop spans 13 amino acids. The V end lost 2 bases, the J end lost 8 bases, and 10 bases lay between the germline ends. CDR3 coding DNA: TGTGCCAGCAGTTTACCGGGACCCCATGAGCAGTTCTTC. Protein product: CASSLPGPHEQFF.

In its sample, this clonotype was seen a few times. V and J are TRBV6-4 and TRBJ1-6, with 10 bases that match TRBD1. The CDR3 loop spans 16 amino acids. The germline V gene has CDR1 MRHNA and CDR2 SNTAGT. V was pared by 7 bases and J by 10 bases, with 13 bases of the junction left unmatched. The CDR3 loop is CASISPGQGNGSPLHF. The CDR3 bases are TGTGCCAGCATTAGCCCGGGACAGGGGAATGGGTCACCCCTCCACTTT.

This clonotype was detected ten times or more. The rearrangement uses TRBV6-5 and TRBJ1-2; a weak D match, TRBD1 (6 bases). Per germline, CDR1 MNHEY and CDR2 SVGAGI. This CDR3 comprises 14 residues. With 7 bases removed from V and 4 bases from J, the gap between germline ends came to 16 bases. CDR3 residues: CASNTGKGSYGYTF. CDR3 in DNA: TGTGCCAGCAATACAGGGAAGGGTAGCTATGGCTACACCTTC.

This clonotype was seen at least ten times. J is TRBJ2-3 and V is TRBV6-2 or TRBV6-3, with D maybe TRBD2 (5 bases). The CDR3 covers 14 residues. Germline-derived CDR1 and CDR2 are MNHEY and SVGEGT. V was pared by 0 bases and J by 6 bases, with 10 bases between. The CDR3 nucleotides are TGTGCCAGCAGTTACTCGAGAGGGCCCGATACGCAGTATTTT. Translating it yields CASSYSRGPDTQYF.

In this sample, this clonotype turned up many times. The chain links TRBV5-1 to TRBJ1-1; unclear D gene. This CDR3 is 13 amino acids long. Germline V lookup: CDR1 SGHRS, CDR2 YFSETQ. The V gene lost 2 bases and the J gene lost 8 bases, with 13 bases spanning the gap. Here the CDR3 reads CASSLSSRSEAFF. Written as DNA, the CDR3 is TGCGCCAGCAGCTTAAGCAGTCGCTCCGAAGCTTTCTTT.

This clonotype was picked up many times. The rearrangement links TRBV7-8 to TRBJ2-5; D is ambiguous. Germline V lookup: CDR1 SGHVS, CDR2 FQNEAQ. Trimming left V 1 base short and J 2 bases short, with 11 bases between. This CDR3 has 15 amino acids. The CDR3 protein is CASSLVPGRQETQYF. CDR3 nucleotides: TGTGCCAGCAGCTTAGTCCCCGGGCGACAAGAGACCCAGTACTTC. Full variable domain (outside the CDR3, taken from reference TRBV7-8 and TRBJ2-5): GAGVSQSPRYKVAKRGQDVALRCDPISGHVSLFWYQQALGQGPEFLTYFQNEAQLDKSGLPSDRFFAERPEGSVSTLKIQRTQQEDSAVYLCASSLVPGRQETQYFGPGTRLLVL.

This clonotype was recorded many times. The rearrangement joins TRBV25-1 to TRBJ2-1, with TRBD2 matching over 10 bases. The CDR3 is 13 amino acids. Germline CDR1 MGHDK, CDR2 SYGVNS. Germline trimming cut 6 bases from V and 9 bases from J; bases unmatched to any gene: 5. The CDR3 loop reads CASSPLAGSEQFF. Written as DNA, the CDR3 is TGTGCCAGCAGCCCACTAGCGGGATCTGAGCAGTTCTTC.

The chain recombines TRBV12-3 or TRBV12-4 with TRBJ1-1, with 7 bases matching TRBD1. The CDR3 is 15 residues long. The trim removed 4 bases at V and 0 bases at J, leaving 5 bases unmatched. The chain's CDR3 is CASSSIQGMNTEAFF. CDR3 DNA: TGTGCCAGCAGTTCGATACAGGGGATGAACACTGAAGCTTTCTTT.

This clonotype was observed at least ten times. This rearrangement joins TRBV11-1 to TRBJ2-2; D may correspond to TRBD1 or TRBD2 (5 bases each). V lost 8 bases, J lost 3 bases, and 19 bases lay in between. This CDR3 has 16 residues. Germline V lookup: CDR1 SGHAT, CDR2 FQDESV (reference sequence). The CDR3 region is CASGTGGFRHTGELFF. CDR3 nucleotides: TGTGCCAGCGGCACAGGAGGATTTCGGCACACCGGGGAGCTGTTTTTT.

The rearrangement joins TRBV11-3 to TRBJ2-5, with D possibly called TRBD1 or TRBD2 (5 bases each). V was cut by 4 bases and J by 2 bases, with 14 bases left in between. The CDR3 has 15 residues. Germline CDR1 reads SGHNT; CDR2 reads YENEEA. Here the CDR3 DNA reads TGTGCCAGCAGCTCCGGACCGGGACCGCAAGAGACCCAGTACTTC. Its protein product is CASSSGPGPQETQYF.